This T cell receptor (beta chain) was retrieved from a study of metastatic and nonmetastatic thyroid tumors. Study summary: Across blood and tumor or nodule tissue, repertoires from malignant and benign thyroid patients were compared with one another.

Germline V gene sequence: CDR1 SNHLY, CDR2 FYNNEI. The CDR3 extends over 15 amino acids. V gave up 1 base and J gave up 12 bases, with 16 bases separating them. Thyroid surgery was performed in patients who had received no treatment beforehand. TCRdb reanalyzed the PCR reads via MiXCR. The table includes about 6,700 clones, roughly a third detected once. The chain carries TRBV2 and TRBJ1-6; D gene ambiguous. The sequencing input was adjacent normal tissue. This TCR derives from a female donor with papillary thyroid cancer or a benign thyroid nodule (not recorded which). Some clones in this sample may be carry-over from other donors' samples. The CDR3 here is CASSEGRLYRRPLHF. Written as DNA, the CDR3 is TGTGCCAGCAGTGAAGGACGTCTCTATCGGAGACCCCTCCACTTT.